This T cell receptor (beta chain) was sequenced in a study of cytomegalovirus exposure and HLA in healthy donors (dated by TCRdb to the late 2010s). With regard to the full study: According to an earlier analysis of 587 of the donors, about 179 million T cells yielded 90 million to 130 million unique TCR beta sequences and around 300 Gb of sequence data. In addition to the first cohort of 666 subjects, a separate validation cohort of 120 different subjects was used. HLA typing included class I and class II loci at four-digit resolution. Every repertoire in the discovery cohort had been generated on one and the same sequencing platform. A handful of DR-DQ haplotypes were handled as single units for association and clustering because linkage in the cohort was strong. Of the approximately 400 genotyped donors, 81% were placed in the genetic ancestry cluster associated with self-reported Caucasian donors. In an earlier analysis of a few hundred of the donors, high-throughput TCR beta sequencing was used to judge whether each TCR beta V gene segment behaved as functional or pseudogenic. To predict cytomegalovirus infection status, the study brought together high-throughput TCR immunosequencing, statistical association of individual TCRs with disease status, and machine learning. Across 300 to 500 genotyped donors of the cohort, an average of roughly 200,000 unique TCR beta nucleotide sequences per donor were sequenced, and 15% to 20% of those sequences were non-productive. The study aimed to test whether cataloging public T cell receptors could reveal signatures of past pathogen exposure. Donor age, sex, ethnicity and CMV serostatus were compiled alongside the repertoire data. The T cell repertoires of 670 or so subjects were profiled by immunosequencing and related to cytomegalovirus serostatus. The number of typed donors differed by locus: about 620-640 for A, B, C, DRB1 and DQB1; some 500 for DQA1; fewer than 610 for DPA1; and 400 to 480 for DPB1. A later genetic analysis used genome-wide SNP genotypes for about 55% of the 666 donors, treating that subset as a discovery cohort. About 300 gigabases of sequencing data and approximately 92 million unique TCR sequences made up an early release that covered approximately 700 HLA-typed donors. In a later analysis, previously published TCR beta repertoires from about 670 donors were re-analyzed and high-resolution HLA genotyping was added so that TCR occurrence patterns could be studied. Rather than drawing on any new phenotypic data, the later analysis identified candidate immune exposures from TCR beta sequences and the way those sequences occurred across donors. Here is what the overall study found, with its caveats: In a later analysis, several top co-occurrence clusters were reported to appear linked to parvovirus B19, influenza, CMV and Epstein-Barr virus. Broadly in line with IMGT annotations, most TCR beta V segments showed up in productive rearrangements about 87% or about 30% of the time in an earlier analysis of around 550 of the donors. Presence/absence analyses assumed roughly uniform sequencing depth across donors, an assumption that may not hold. In a later analysis, around 15,000 TCR beta sequences were associated with specific HLA alleles at a false discovery rate of 0.05. According to a later genetic analysis, donors in an Asian-associated ancestry cluster had fewer N-insertions in productive TCRs than the approximately 630-donor mean. The study listed 150 to 200 TCR beta chains as associated with cytomegalovirus. In a later analysis, the rate of TCR association differed among HLA loci, with DRB1 alleles having the most associated TCRs and HLA-C alleles having the fewest. It was suggested by the authors that the approach could potentially be generalized to other disease states and immunological phenotypes. Three of the identified cytomegalovirus-associated TCR beta chains were confirmed in vitro to be specific for cytomegalovirus antigens. Correlated functional status among segregating V segments might reflect linkage disequilibrium, but an unknown experimental factor could not be ruled out. The earlier analysis of nearly 600 of the donors excluded roughly 17 rarely observed V segments, including chromosome 9 orphons, because counts were too low. Strong co-occurrence of HLA alleles, especially DR and DQ, made assigning TCR associations to individual alleles difficult. Most TCR sequences were seen in very few donors, while some public TCRs were found in many individuals. A further reported finding was that TCR beta sequences accurately predicted the HLA-A and HLA-B alleles for most subjects in the first cohort. Some IMGT-functional V segments, including TRBV6-2 and TRBV6-3, could not be told apart with the 87-base-pair reads, so those segments were excluded. Because some donors lacked HLA typing at each locus, the association tests relied only on the typed subset. In a later genetic analysis, a missense DCLRE1C variant was associated with V-gene and J-gene trimming of TCR beta chains, and the association was replicated in an independent cohort. In a later analysis, HLA-associated TCR beta chains were found to be more clonally expanded and to have lower generation probabilities than equally common non-associated chains. The sequencing pipeline was judged likely to have produced a cluster of highly shared sequence variants as a technical artifact. In a later analysis, most CMV-associated TCR beta chains were found to appear HLA-restricted, with HLA associations seemingly driven largely by CMV exposure. This cohort had only TCR beta chains sequenced, and the lack of alpha or paired-chain data limited which features could be detected. CMV serostatus was the only immune exposure information available for the cohort. In both the original and validation cohorts, the classifier was reported to diagnose cytomegalovirus status with high specificity and sensitivity.

Including cysteine and phenylalanine, the CDR3 has 15 amino acids. Of the read, only the CDR3 DNA is kept; its 45 bases are in frame from base 1. CDR1 and CDR2, looked up from the germline V gene, are SGHDT and YYEEEE. V loses 3 bases at its end and J loses 3 bases; junction bases beyond the gene matches: 4. A word on this clone: This receptor's antigen is unknown.

Library preparation was by the immunoSEQ multiplex PCR assay. For the multiplex PCR, a mixture combining 60 forward primers for TCR Vbeta segments and 13 reverse primers for TCR Jbeta segments was used. The CDR3 region of rearranged TCR beta genes was amplified from genomic DNA by a multiplex PCR assay. The Illumina HiSeq System was used to sequence the amplified TCR beta libraries as 87-base-pair reads. Turning to the authors' computational methods: In a later analysis, about 80 million unique TCR beta chains were counted across the roughly 610 repertoires, and approximately 11 million of these chains were shared by at least two donors. To remove PCR and sequencing errors, raw reads were error-corrected and collapsed into unique sequences using a nearest-neighbor algorithm that merged closely related sequences. V, D and J gene segments were assigned by aligning CDR3 sequences to IMGT reference sequences. For a sequence to be retained, a match of at least six nucleotides was required to both a V gene segment and a J gene segment. Rearrangements were classified as productive when the CDR3 lacked stop codons and remained in frame with V and J, and all other rearrangements were classified as non-productive. CDR3 was defined by IMGT convention, running from the second conserved V-encoded cysteine to the conserved J-encoded phenylalanine. The earlier analysis of 550 to 650 of the donors excluded any sequence lacking an unambiguous match to a single V gene segment. An earlier analysis of some 610 of the donors called V segments functional above 56.7% productive rearrangements and segregating when the between-donor standard deviation exceeded 5%. A statistical classification framework was built to diagnose cytomegalovirus status from the catalog of TCR beta chain sequences. In a later analysis, TCR nucleotide sequences were compared against IMGT/GENE-DB human TR gene sequences so that V and J genes could be assigned. A later analysis assigned CDR3 sequences and most-parsimonious VDJ recombination scenarios with the TCRdist pipeline. In a later analysis, each TCR beta chain was defined by its CDR3 amino acid sequence together with its V-gene family, and reads without a unique V-gene family were excluded. A later analysis removed nearly 600 highly shared, low-generation-probability nucleotide sequences to deal with suspected cross-contamination and a sequencing artifact. In a later analysis, a clonal expansion index was calculated for each public chain from normalized within-repertoire ranks of inferred template counts. Generation probabilities in a later analysis came from a VDJ recombination model fitted to out-of-frame rearrangements, and those results were checked against IGoR. In a later analysis, TCR-TCR, TCR-HLA and TCR-CMV co-occurrence was scored with hypergeometric tests, and a repertoire-size bias correction was applied to TCR pairs. False discovery rates were estimated in a later analysis by permuting HLA or CMV assignments 20 times. A later analysis grouped co-occurring TCRs with DBSCAN, adding TCRdist sequence similarity when clustering within HLA-allele-positive subsets. For co-occurrence clustering, repertoires with fewer than 30,000 or more than 120,000 public chains were excluded, along with five repertoires with anomalous nucleotide sharing. In its TCRdb copy, this immuneACCESS table keeps in-frame sequences only and misses some clones. Where compared with another copy, unresolved V genes explain less than half of these, and the others have no known cause. The V and J calls and clone size were taken over from that table, and D and trimming were inferred from the DNA. The sample's clone listing holds roughly 55,000 clones. The top ten clones comprise 11% of the sample.

In total, roughly 670 healthy bone marrow donors made up the cohort. At the time of sampling, every cohort member was nominally healthy, though immune exposures that went unrecorded were likely present. The donor tested CMV seropositive, placing the donor among the approximately 290 seropositive members of the cohort. A peripheral blood sample was provided by each donor, and peripheral blood mononuclear cells were used for TCR beta sequencing. The Qiagen DNeasy Blood Extraction Kit was used to extract genomic DNA from the blood cell samples. Sequenced: PBMCs. The clonotype originates from a woman aged 50 to 60 in good health and CMV-seropositive. Here the chain combines TRBV5-6 and TRBJ1-5, and 9 junction bases match TRBD1. The nucleotides are TGTGCCAGCAGCTGGTGGGACAGGGACAATCAGCCCCAGCATTTT. Translated, this gives CASSWWDRDNQPQHF.